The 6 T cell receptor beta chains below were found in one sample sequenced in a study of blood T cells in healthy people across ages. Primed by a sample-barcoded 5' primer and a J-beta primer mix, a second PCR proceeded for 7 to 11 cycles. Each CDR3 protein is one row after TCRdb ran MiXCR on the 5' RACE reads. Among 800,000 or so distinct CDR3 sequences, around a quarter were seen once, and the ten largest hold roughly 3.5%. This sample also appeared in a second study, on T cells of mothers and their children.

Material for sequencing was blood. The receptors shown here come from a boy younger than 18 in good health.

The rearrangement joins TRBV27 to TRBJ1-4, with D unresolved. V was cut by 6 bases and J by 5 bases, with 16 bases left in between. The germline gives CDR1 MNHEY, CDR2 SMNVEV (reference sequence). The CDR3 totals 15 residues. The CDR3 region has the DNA TGTGCCAGCAGGGGGATCCTGACCTCAAATGAAAAACTGTTTTTT. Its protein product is CASRGILTSNEKLFF. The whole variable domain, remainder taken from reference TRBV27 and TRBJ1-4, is EAQVTQNPRYLITVTGKKLTVTCSQNMNHEYMSWYRQDPGLGLRQIYYSMNVEVTDKGDVPEGYKVSRKEKRNFPLILESPSPNQTSLYFCASRGILTSNEKLFFGSGTQLSVL.

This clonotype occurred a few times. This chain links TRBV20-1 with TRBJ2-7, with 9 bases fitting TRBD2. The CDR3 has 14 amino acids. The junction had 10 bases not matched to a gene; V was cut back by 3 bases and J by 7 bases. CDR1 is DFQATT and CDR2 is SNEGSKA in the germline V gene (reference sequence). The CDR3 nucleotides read TGCAGTGCTAGCCTCGGGGGGCTAGCGGGGGAGCAGTACTTC. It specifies CSASLGGLAGEQYF.

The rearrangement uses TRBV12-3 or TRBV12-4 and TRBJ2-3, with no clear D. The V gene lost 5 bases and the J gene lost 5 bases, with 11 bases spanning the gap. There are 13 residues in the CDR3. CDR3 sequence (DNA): TGTGCCAGCAGTAATAGCCGGCTAGATACGCAGTATTTT. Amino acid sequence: CASSNSRLDTQYF.

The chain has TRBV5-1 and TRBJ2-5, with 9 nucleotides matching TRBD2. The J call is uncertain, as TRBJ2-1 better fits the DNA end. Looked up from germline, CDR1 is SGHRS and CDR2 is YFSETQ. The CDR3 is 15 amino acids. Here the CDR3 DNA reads TGCGCCAGCAGCTTGGAGACTAGCGGTTACAATGAGCAGTTCTTC. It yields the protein CASSLETSGYNEQFF.

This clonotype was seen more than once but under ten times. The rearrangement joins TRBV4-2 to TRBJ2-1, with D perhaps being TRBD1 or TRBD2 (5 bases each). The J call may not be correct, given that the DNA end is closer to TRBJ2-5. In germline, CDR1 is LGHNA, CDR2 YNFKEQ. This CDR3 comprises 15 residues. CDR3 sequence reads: CASSQGWQGEETQYF. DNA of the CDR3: TGTGCCAGCAGCCAAGGGTGGCAGGGAGAAGAGACCCAGTACTTC.

CDR3 residues: CSAQRGGTGRTEAFF. Written as DNA, the CDR3 is TGCAGCGCTCAAAGGGGGGGCACAGGGCGGACTGAAGCTTTCTTT. The chain is built from TRBV29-1 and TRBJ1-1, with a weak D call TRBD1 (6 bases). There are 15 residues in the CDR3. Germline CDR1 and CDR2: SQVTM and ANQGSEA. Deletions cut 7 bases from V and 5 bases from J, with 23 bases between.